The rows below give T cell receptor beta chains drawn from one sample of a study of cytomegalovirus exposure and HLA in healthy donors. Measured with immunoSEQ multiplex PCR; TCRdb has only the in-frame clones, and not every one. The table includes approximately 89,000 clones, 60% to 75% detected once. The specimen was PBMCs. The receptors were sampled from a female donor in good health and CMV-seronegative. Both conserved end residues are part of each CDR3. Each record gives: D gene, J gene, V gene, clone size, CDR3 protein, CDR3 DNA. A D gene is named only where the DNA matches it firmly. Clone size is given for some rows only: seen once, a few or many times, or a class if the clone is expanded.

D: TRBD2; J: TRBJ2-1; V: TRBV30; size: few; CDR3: CAWSVAGGINEQFF; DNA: TGTGCCTGGAGTGTAGCGGGAGGGATAAATGAGCAGTTCTTC
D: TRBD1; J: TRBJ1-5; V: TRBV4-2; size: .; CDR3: CASSQAGTGALSSLGSQPQHF; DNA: TGTGCCAGCAGCCAAGCTGGGACAGGGGCTCTCTCCTCTCTGGGATCTCAGCCCCAGCATTTT
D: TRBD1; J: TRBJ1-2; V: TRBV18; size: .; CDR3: CASSQQGADYGYTF; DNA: TGTGCCAGCTCACAACAGGGGGCGGACTATGGCTACACCTTC
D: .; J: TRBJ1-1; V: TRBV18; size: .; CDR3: CASSPSGFAEAFF; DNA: TGTGCCAGCTCACCCTCCGGGTTCGCTGAAGCTTTCTTT
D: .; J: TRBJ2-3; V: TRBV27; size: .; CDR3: CASRLRRRGDTDTQYF; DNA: TGTGCCAGCCGGTTGAGGAGGCGGGGTGACACAGATACGCAGTATTTT
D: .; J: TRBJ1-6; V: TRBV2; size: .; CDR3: CASSEVPGNSPLHF; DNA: TGTGCCAGCAGTGAGGTCCCGGGAAATTCACCCCTCCACTTT
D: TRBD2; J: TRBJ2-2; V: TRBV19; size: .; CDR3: CASSIGGRGRELFF; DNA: TGTGCCAGTAGTATAGGCGGGAGGGGCCGGGAGCTGTTTTTT
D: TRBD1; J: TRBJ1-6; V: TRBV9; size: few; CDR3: CASSPSDRLSPLHF; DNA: TGTGCCAGCAGCCCCTCGGACAGGCTCTCACCCCTCCACTTT
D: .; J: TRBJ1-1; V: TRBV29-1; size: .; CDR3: CSVDFGVKRAFF; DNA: TGCAGCGTTGATTTCGGGGTTAAGAGGGCTTTCTTT
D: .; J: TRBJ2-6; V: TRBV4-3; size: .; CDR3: CASSKTGSSGANVLTF; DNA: TGCGCCAGCAGTAAGACAGGCTCCTCTGGGGCCAACGTCCTGACTTTC
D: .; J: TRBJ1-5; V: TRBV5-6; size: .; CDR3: CASSAQASNQPQHF; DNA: TGTGCCAGCAGCGCACAAGCGAGCAATCAGCCCCAGCATTTT
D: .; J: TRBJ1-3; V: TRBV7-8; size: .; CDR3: CASSPPGRGSLGNTIYF; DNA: TGTGCCAGCAGCCCCCCCGGGAGAGGGAGCCTTGGAAACACCATATATTTT
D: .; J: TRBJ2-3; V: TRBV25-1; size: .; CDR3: CASSEYHGGTDTQYF; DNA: TGTGCCAGCAGTGAATATCACGGGGGCACAGATACGCAGTATTTT
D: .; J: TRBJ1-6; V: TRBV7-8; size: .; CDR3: CASSLVDVGGSPLHF; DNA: TGTGCCAGCAGCCTGGTCGATGTGGGGGGTTCACCCCTCCACTTT
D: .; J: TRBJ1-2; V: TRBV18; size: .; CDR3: CASSPPAGPYGYTF; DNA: TGTGCCAGCTCACCACCGGCAGGGCCCTATGGCTACACCTTC
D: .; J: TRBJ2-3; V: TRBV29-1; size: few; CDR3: CSVEVRGTSTDTQYF; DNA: TGCAGCGTTGAAGTCCGCGGGACTAGCACAGATACGCAGTATTTT
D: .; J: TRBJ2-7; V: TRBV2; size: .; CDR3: CASSGTGGANYEQYF; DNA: TGTGCCAGCAGCGGTACAGGGGGGGCTAACTACGAGCAGTACTTC
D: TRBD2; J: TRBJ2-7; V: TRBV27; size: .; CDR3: CASSLTSGNGYEQYF; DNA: TGTGCCAGCAGTTTGACTAGCGGGAATGGGTACGAGCAGTACTTC
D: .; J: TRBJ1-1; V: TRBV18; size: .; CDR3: CASSPPDWGQAFF; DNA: TGTGCCAGCTCACCACCGGACTGGGGGCAGGCTTTCTTT
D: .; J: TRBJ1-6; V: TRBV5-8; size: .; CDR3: CASSFLQGVSPLHF; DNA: TGTGCCAGCAGCTTTCTACAGGGAGTCTCACCCCTCCACTTT
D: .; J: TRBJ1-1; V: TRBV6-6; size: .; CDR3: CASSYLEDTEAFF; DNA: TGTGCCAGCAGTTACTTGGAGGACACTGAAGCTTTCTTT
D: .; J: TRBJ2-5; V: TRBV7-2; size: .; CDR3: CASSVRREETQYF; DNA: TGTGCCAGCAGCGTTCGGCGGGAAGAGACCCAGTACTTC
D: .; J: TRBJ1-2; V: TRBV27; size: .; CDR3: CASSLGPSGYGYTF; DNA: TGTGCCAGCAGTTTAGGTCCCTCCGGCTATGGCTACACCTTC
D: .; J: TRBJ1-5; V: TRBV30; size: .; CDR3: CAWSTSAGVSSQPQHF; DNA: TGTGCCTGGAGTACTTCGGCAGGGGTCTCGAGTCAGCCCCAGCATTTT
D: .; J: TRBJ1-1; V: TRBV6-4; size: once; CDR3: CASSPTGAAVEAFF; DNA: TGTGCCAGCAGCCCTACAGGCGCCGCGGTTGAAGCTTTCTTT
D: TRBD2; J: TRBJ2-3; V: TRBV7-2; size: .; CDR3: CASSLASSGRDTQYF; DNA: TGTGCCAGCAGCTTAGCCTCTAGCGGGAGGGATACGCAGTATTTT
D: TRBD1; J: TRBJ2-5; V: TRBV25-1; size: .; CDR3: CASSFLGQGRWETQYF; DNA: TGTGCCAGCAGTTTCCTGGGACAGGGTCGGTGGGAGACCCAGTACTTC
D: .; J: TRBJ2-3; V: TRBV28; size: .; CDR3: CASSLLQGTDTQYF; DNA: TGTGCCAGCAGTTTACTCCAGGGGACAGATACGCAGTATTTT
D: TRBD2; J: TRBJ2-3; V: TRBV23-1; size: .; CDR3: CASSQPGLAYTQYF; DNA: TGCGCCAGCAGTCAACCGGGACTAGCATATACGCAGTATTTT
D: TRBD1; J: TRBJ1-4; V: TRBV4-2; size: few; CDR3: CASSPDRGNEKLFF; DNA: TGTGCCAGCAGCCCGGACAGGGGCAATGAAAAACTGTTTTTT
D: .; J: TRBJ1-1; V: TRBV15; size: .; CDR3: CATSRGGGGKGTEAFF; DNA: TGTGCCACCAGCAGAGGAGGTGGCGGGAAGGGAACTGAAGCTTTCTTT
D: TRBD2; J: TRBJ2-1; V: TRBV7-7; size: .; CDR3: CASSATSGGGDEQFF; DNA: TGTGCTAGCAGCGCCACTAGCGGGGGCGGGGATGAGCAGTTCTTC